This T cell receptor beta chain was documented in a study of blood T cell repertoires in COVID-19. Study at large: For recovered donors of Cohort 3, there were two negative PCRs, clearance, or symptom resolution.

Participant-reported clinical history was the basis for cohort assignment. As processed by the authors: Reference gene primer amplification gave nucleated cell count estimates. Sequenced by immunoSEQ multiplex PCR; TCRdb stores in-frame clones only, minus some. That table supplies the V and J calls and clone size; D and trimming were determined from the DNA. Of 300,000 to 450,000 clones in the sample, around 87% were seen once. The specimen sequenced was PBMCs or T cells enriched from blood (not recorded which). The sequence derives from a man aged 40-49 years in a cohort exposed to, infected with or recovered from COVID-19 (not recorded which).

In DNA form, the CDR3 reads TGTGCCAGCAGTTTGACCAGGGGGGATACTGGAAACACCATATATTTT. Translating gives CASSLTRGDTGNTIYF. The chain is built from TRBV6-6 and TRBJ1-3; 7 bases fit TRBD1. Trimming cost V 4 bases and J 2 bases; bases outside gene matches: 8. The length of the CDR3 is 16 residues. Germline assignment: CDR1 MNHNY and CDR2 SVGAGI (reference sequence).